This T cell receptor beta chain was profiled in a study of identical twins. Findings of the study overall: The study found that models underestimated out-of-frame TCR alpha sharing in monozygotic twins.

To note about this clonotype: Its antigen is currently unknown.

Germline lookup yields CDR1 SGHRS and CDR2 YFSETQ. The V end lost 7 bases, the J end lost 11 bases, and 18 bases lay between the germline ends. The CDR3 consists of 12 residues. One entry per CDR3 protein results from TCRdb running MiXCR on the 5' RACE reads. The sample lists around 1.7 million distinct CDR3 sequences; about 30% were seen once. The sample consisted of cord blood. The clonotype originates from a newborn girl in good health. The rearrangement links TRBV5-1 to TRBJ2-5, with D unclear. Here the CDR3 DNA reads TGCGCCAGCTGCGTTTCGTACAATGAGCAGTACTTC. Translation gives CASCVSYNEQYF.